The T cell receptor beta chain described here comes from a study of T cell repertoires in cytomegalovirus infection. The CDR3 covers 15 residues. V was pared by 4 bases and J by 2 bases, with 16 bases between. CDR1 is SQVTM and CDR2 is ANQGSEA in the germline V gene. TCRdb reprocessed the reads via MiXCR and lists one record per CDR3 protein. The table lists approximately 550,000 distinct CDR3 sequences, more than 15% of them singletons, with under 30% in the top ten. There are many counts of this clonotype. The chain recombines TRBV29-1 with TRBJ2-3; D may be TRBD1 or TRBD2 (5 bases each). The clonotype was recovered from a human donor in good health (CMV status not recorded). Some clones in this sample may be carry-over from other donors' samples. The sequenced material came from CD8+ T cells from PBMCs. The CDR3 reads CSVAGALTDTDTQYF. The CDR3 DNA follows: TGCAGCGTTGCCGGGGCCCTAACAGACACAGATACGCAGTATTTT.